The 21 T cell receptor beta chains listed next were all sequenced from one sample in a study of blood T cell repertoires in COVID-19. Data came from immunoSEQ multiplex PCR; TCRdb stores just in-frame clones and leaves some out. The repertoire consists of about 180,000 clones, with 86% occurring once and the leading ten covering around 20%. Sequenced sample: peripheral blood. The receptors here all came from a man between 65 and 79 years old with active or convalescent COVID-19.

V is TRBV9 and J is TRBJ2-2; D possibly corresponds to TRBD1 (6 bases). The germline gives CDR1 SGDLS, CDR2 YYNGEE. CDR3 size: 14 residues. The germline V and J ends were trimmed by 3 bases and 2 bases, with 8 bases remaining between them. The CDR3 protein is CASSGQANTGELFF. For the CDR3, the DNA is TGTGCCAGCAGCGGACAGGCCAACACCGGGGAGCTGTTTTTT.

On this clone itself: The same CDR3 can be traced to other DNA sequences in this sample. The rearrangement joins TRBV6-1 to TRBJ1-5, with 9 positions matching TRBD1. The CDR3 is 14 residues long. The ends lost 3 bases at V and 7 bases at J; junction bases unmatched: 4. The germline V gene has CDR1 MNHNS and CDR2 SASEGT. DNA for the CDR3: TGTGCCAGCAGTGAGATCGGGACAGGGCAGCCCCAGCATTTT. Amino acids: CASSEIGTGQPQHF.

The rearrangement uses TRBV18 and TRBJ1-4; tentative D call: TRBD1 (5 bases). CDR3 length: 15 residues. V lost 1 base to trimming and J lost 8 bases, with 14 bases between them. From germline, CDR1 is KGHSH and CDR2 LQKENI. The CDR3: CASSPRGEQSEKLFF. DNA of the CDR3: TGTGCCAGCTCACCACGGGGGGAGCAGAGCGAAAAACTGTTTTTT.

CDR3 DNA sequence: TGCGCCAGCAGTGACCCGGGACAGCAGAACACTGAAGCTTTCTTT. It yields the protein CASSDPGQQNTEAFF. The chain joins TRBV10-2 to TRBJ1-1, with 7 bases fitting TRBD1. Germline V gene sequence: CDR1 WSHSY, CDR2 SAAADI. The CDR3 runs 15 residues. V was pared by 3 bases and J by 1 base, with 5 bases of the junction left unmatched.

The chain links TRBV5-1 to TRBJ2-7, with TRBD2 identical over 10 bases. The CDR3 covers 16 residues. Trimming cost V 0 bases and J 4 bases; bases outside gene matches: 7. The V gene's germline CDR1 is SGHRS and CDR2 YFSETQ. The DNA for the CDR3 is TGCGCCAGCAGCTTGGCGGAATCTAGCGGGAGTTACGAGCAGTACTTC. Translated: CASSLAESSGSYEQYF.

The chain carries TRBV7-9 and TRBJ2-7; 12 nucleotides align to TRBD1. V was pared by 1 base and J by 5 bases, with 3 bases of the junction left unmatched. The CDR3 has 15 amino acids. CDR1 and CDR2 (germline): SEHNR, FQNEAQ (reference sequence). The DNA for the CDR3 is TGTGCCAGCAGCTTAGGTGGGACAGGGGGCGACGAGCAGTACTTC. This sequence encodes CASSLGGTGGDEQYF.

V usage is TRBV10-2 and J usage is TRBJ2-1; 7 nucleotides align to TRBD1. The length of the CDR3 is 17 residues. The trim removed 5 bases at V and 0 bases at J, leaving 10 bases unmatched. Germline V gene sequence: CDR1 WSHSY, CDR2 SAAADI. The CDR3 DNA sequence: TGCGCCAGCAGTCCAACGGACAGGAAAAGCTCCTACAATGAGCAGTTCTTC. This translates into CASSPTDRKSSYNEQFF.

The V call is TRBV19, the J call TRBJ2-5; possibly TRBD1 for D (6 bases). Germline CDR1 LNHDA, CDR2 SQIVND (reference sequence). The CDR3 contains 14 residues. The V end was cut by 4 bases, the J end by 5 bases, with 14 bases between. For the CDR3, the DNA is TGTGCCAGTAGTACCACCAGGGGTAGGGAGACCCAGTACTTC. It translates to CASSTTRGRETQYF.

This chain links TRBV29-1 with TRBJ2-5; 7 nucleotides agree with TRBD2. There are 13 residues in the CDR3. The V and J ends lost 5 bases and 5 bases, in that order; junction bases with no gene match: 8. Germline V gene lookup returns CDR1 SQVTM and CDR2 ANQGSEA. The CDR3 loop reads CSVREGSGETQYF. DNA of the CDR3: TGCAGCGTTAGGGAGGGCTCAGGCGAGACCCAGTACTTC.

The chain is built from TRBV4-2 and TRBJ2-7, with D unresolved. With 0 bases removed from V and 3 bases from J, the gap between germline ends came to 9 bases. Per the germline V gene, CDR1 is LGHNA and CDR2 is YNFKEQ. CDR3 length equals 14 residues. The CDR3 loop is CASSQDRSDYEQYF. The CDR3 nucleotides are TGTGCCAGCAGCCAAGACAGATCAGACTACGAGCAGTACTTC.

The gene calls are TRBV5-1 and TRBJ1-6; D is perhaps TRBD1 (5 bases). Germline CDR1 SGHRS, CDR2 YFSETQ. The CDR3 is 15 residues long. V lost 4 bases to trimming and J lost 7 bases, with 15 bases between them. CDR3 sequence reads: CASSRLGGVNSPLHF. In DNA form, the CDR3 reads TGCGCCAGCAGCAGGCTTGGAGGGGTCAATTCACCCCTCCACTTT.

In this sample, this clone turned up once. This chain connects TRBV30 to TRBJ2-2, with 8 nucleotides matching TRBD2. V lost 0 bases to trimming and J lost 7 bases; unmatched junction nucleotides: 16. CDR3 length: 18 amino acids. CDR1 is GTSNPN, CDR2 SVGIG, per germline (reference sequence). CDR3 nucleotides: TGTGCCTGGAGTGTACGGTTAGCGGGGCTACGGTTGCACGGGGAGCTGTTTTTT. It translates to CAWSVRLAGLRLHGELFF.

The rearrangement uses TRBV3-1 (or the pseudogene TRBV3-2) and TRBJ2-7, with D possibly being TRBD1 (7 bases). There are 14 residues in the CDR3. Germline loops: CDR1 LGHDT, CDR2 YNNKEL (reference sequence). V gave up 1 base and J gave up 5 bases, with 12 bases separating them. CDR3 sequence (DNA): TGTGCCAGCAGCCAAGTCCCCAGGGGGGACGAGCAGTACTTC. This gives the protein CASSQVPRGDEQYF.

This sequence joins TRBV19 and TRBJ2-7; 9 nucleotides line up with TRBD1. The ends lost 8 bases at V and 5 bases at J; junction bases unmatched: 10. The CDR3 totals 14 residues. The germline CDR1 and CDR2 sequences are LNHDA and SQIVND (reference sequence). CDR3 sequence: CASQRRDRDHEQYF. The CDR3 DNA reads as TGTGCCAGTCAGCGCCGGGACAGGGACCACGAGCAGTACTTC.

The chain's CDR3 is CASSLVGTGGLGNQPQHF. CDR3 nucleotide sequence: TGTGCCAGCAGCTTAGTAGGGACAGGGGGTTTGGGCAATCAGCCCCAGCATTTT. The J gene is TRBJ1-5, the V gene TRBV7-2, with 11 bases aligning to TRBD1. CDR1 and CDR2 from the germline V gene are SGHTA and FQGNSA. J lost 2 bases, V lost 1 base, and 7 bases had no gene match. The CDR3 runs 18 residues.

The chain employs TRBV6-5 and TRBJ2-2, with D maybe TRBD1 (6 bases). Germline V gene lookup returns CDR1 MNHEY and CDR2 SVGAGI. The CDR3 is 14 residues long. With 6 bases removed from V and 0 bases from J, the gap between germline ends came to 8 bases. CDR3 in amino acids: CASRRGTNTGELFF. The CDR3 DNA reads TGTGCCAGCAGGAGGGGGACGAACACCGGGGAGCTGTTTTTT.

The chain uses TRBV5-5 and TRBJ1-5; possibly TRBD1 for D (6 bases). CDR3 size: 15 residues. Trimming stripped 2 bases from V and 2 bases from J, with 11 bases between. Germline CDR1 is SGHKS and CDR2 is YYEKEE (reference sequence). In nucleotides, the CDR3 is TGTGCCAGCAGCTTCAGCAGGGGTGGCAATCAGCCCCAGCATTTT. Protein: CASSFSRGGNQPQHF. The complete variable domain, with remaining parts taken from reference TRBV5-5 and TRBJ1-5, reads DAGVTQSPTHLIKTRGQQVTLRCSPISGHKSVSWYQQVLGQGPQFIFQYYEKEERGRGNFPDRFSARQFPNYSSELNVNALLLGDSALYLCASSFSRGGNQPQHFGDGTRLSIL.

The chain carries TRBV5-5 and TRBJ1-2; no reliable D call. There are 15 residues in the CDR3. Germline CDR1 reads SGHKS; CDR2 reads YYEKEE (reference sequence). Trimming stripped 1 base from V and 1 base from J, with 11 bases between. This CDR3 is CASSLWQALNYGYTF. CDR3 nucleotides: TGTGCCAGCAGCTTGTGGCAGGCGCTTAACTATGGCTACACCTTC.

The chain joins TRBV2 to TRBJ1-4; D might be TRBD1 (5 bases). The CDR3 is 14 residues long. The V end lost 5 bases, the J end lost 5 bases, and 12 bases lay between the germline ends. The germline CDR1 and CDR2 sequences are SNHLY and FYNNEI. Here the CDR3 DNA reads TGTGCCAGCAGTAGAGGAGGGGCGAATGAAAAACTGTTTTTT. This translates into CASSRGGANEKLFF. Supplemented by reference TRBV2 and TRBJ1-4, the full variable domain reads EPEVTQTPSHQVTQMGQEVILRCVPISNHLYFYWYRQILGQKVEFLVSFYNNEISEKSEIFDDQFSVERPDGSNFTLKIRSTKLEDSAMYFCASSRGGANEKLFFGSGTQLSVL.

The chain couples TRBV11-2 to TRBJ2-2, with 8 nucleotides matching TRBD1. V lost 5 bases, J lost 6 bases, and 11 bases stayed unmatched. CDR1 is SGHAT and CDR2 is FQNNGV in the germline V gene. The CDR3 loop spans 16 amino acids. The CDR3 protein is CASSTDRGGGAGELFF. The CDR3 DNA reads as TGTGCCAGCAGCACCGACAGGGGTGGTGGGGCCGGGGAGCTGTTTTTT.

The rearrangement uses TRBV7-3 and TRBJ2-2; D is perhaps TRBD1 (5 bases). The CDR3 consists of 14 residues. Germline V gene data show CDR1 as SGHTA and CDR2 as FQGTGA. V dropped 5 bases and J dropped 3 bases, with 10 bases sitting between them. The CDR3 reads CASSHPTDTGELFF. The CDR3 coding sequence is TGTGCCAGCAGCCACCCGACAGACACCGGGGAGCTGTTTTTT. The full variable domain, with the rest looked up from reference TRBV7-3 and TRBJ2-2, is GAGVSQTPSNKVTEKGKYVELRCDPISGHTALYWYRQSLGQGPEFLIYFQGTGAADDSGLPNDRFFAVRPEGSVSTLKIQRTERGDSAVYLCASSHPTDTGELFFGEGSRLTVL.